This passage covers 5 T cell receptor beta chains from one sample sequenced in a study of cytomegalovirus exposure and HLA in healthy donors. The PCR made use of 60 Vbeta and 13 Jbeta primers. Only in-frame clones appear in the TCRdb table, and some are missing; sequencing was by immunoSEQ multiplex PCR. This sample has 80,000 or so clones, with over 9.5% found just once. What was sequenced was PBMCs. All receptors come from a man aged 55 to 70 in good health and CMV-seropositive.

The CDR3 DNA follows: TGTGCCAGCAAGCGTCTACAGGGGGAAAACAATGAGCAGTTCTTC. Its translation: CASKRLQGENNEQFF. This chain links TRBV6-6 with TRBJ2-1; 8 nucleotides match TRBD1. The CDR3 sequence is 15 residues long. Germline values: CDR1 MNHNY, CDR2 SVGAGI (reference sequence). The J segment lost 5 bases and the V segment lost 7 bases, leaving 10 bases of the junction unmatched.

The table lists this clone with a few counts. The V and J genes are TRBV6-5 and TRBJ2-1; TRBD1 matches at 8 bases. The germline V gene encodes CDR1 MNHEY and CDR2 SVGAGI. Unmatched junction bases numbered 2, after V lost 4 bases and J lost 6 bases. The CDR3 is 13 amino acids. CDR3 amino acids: CASSSGQVNEQFF. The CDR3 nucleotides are TGTGCCAGCAGTTCGGGACAGGTCAATGAGCAGTTCTTC.

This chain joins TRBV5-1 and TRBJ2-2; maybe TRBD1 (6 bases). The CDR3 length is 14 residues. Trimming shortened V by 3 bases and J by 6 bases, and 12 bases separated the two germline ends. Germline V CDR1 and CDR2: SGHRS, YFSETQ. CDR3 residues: CASSSSQGSGELFF. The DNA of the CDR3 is TGCGCCAGCAGCTCGTCACAGGGCTCCGGGGAGCTGTTTTTT.

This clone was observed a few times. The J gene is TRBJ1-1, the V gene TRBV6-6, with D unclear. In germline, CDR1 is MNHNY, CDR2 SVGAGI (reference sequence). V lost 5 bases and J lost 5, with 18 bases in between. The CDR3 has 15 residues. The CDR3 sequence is CASSRTYEGWTEAFF. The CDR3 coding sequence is TGTGCCAGCAGTCGAACTTATGAGGGCTGGACTGAAGCTTTCTTT.

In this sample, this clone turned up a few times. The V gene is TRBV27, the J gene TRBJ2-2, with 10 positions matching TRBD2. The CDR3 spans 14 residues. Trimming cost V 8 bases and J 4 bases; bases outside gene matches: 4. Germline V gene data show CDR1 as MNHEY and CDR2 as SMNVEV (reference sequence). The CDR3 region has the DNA TGTGCCAGCCCGCTAGCGGGGGTCACCGGGGAGCTGTTTTTT. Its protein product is CASPLAGVTGELFF.